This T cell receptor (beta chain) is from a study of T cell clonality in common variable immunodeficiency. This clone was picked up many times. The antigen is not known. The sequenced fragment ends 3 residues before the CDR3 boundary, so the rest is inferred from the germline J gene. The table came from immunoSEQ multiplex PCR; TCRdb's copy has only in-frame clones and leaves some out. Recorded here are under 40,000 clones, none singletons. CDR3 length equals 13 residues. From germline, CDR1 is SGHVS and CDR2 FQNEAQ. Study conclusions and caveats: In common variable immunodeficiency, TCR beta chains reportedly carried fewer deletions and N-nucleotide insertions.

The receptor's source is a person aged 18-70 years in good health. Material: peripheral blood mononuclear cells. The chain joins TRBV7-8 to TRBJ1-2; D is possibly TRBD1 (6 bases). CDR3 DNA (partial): TGTGCCAGCAGCCGGACAGTTGATCGGGGC. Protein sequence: CASSRTVDRG. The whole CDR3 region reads CASSRTVDRGYTF.